This entry lists 19 T cell receptor beta chains sequenced from one sample in a study of human T cells and chemical hapten exposure (dated by TCRdb to the early 2020s). Sample time point, as interpreted from the label and publication: pre-sensitization, week 0. Reading the label with the study, this specimen's treatment or condition is: therapeutic diphenylcyclopropenone sensitization with weekly scalp DPC. Library preparation used RACE. The sample was run on a NextSeq 500. TCRdb reprocessing: public reads trimmed at Q25 with fastp, clones called with MiXCR, in-frame beta chains kept. Merged by CDR3 protein, the rows form single entries marked with the most common genes and DNA. The sample yields under 300,000 distinct CDR3 sequences; over 8% were counted once. Together, the top ten hold 2% to 3% of the sample. This specimen was whole blood, taken in connection with sensitization to the hapten diphenylcyclopropenone (DPC). These receptors were collected from a woman aged 40-49 years with alopecia areata. Some clones in this sample may be carry-over from other donors' samples.

This clonotype was recorded many times. The V call is TRBV2, the J call TRBJ2-4, with a weak D call TRBD1 (5 bases). Per germline, CDR1 SNHLY and CDR2 FYNNEI. Between the trimmed V and J ends, which lost 7 bases and 2 bases, there was a span of 9 bases. There are 13 residues in the CDR3. The CDR3 region is CASTRQPKNIQYF. CDR3 nucleotides: TGTGCCAGCACCCGACAGCCCAAAAACATTCAGTACTTC.

There are many counts of this clonotype. The genes are TRBV7-9 and TRBJ2-2; D is undetermined. Germline values: CDR1 SEHNR, CDR2 FQNEAQ (reference sequence). The V gene lost 0 bases and the J gene lost 3 bases, with 8 bases spanning the gap. This CDR3 is built from 15 residues. CDR3: CASSLAGHYTGELFF. In nucleotides, the CDR3 is TGTGCCAGCAGCTTAGCGGGCCACTACACCGGGGAGCTGTTTTTT.

The chain is built from TRBV28 and TRBJ1-4; TRBD1 might be the D (5 bases). Germline CDR1 and CDR2: MDHEN and SYDVKM. The CDR3 is 13 amino acids. The V and J ends lost 7 bases and 11 bases respectively, with 17 bases between them. The CDR3 sequence: CASIGGAGQKLFF. The CDR3, as DNA: TGTGCCAGCATTGGGGGAGCTGGGCAGAAACTGTTTTTT.

The chain has TRBV20-1 and TRBJ2-7, with D tentatively TRBD2 (7 bases). This CDR3 has 14 amino acids. Germline CDR1 DFQATT, CDR2 SNEGSKA (reference sequence). V was shortened by 2 bases and J by 4 bases, with 15 bases between the two germline ends. CDR3 nucleotide sequence: TGCAGTGCTAGAACAGGGAGCGGGGCTTACGAGCAGTACTTC. Protein sequence: CSARTGSGAYEQYF.

This clonotype was seen a few times. J is TRBJ2-7 and V is TRBV20-1, with TRBD1 as a possible D gene (5 bases). Germline CDR1 DFQATT, CDR2 SNEGSKA (reference sequence). The CDR3 has 12 amino acids. V lost 6 bases to trimming and J lost 2 bases, with 11 bases between them. The CDR3 DNA is TGCAGTGCCCCAAGCAGGGCCTACGAGCAGTACTTC. Encoded protein: CSAPSRAYEQYF.

This sequence joins TRBV12-3 or TRBV12-4 and TRBJ2-2; perhaps TRBD1 as D (6 bases). The V and J ends lost 5 bases and 1 base respectively, with 14 bases between them. The CDR3 totals 16 residues. The CDR3 nucleotides read TGTGCCAGCAGTGGAGGTGACAGGAGGAACACCGGGGAGCTGTTTTTT. It is translated as CASSGGDRRNTGELFF.

In its sample, this clonotype was seen a few times. Sequence at one end of the junction differs from germline and may be a read error. J is TRBJ2-1 and V is TRBV6-6, with 7 bases that match TRBD2. The CDR3 sequence is 13 residues long. The germline gives CDR1 MNHNY, CDR2 SVGAGI (reference sequence). In nucleotides, the CDR3 is TGTGCCAGCAGTTCCAACATAGCGGGCCGTCGTGTCTTC. Protein sequence: CASSSNIAGRRVF.

In this sample, this clonotype turned up a few times. This chain joins TRBV11-2 and TRBJ2-3; 12 bases fit TRBD2. Losses at the gene ends were 10 bases for V and 4 bases for J; bases not matched to a gene: 6. The CDR3 runs 14 residues. Germline CDR1 reads SGHAT; CDR2 reads FQNNGV. This chain's CDR3 is CAIVLAGGADTQYF. DNA for the CDR3: TGTGCCATAGTACTAGCGGGAGGAGCAGATACGCAGTATTTT.

The V call is TRBV4-2, the J call TRBJ2-5; 7 bases match TRBD2. The trim removed 1 base at V and 4 bases at J, leaving 15 bases unmatched. CDR1 is LGHNA, CDR2 YNFKEQ, per germline. There are 18 residues in the CDR3. The CDR3 is CASSQVAGLAVRVETQYF. The CDR3 DNA reads as TGTGCCAGCAGCCAAGTGGCCGGGCTAGCGGTACGTGTAGAGACCCAGTACTTC.

This clonotype showed up just a few times. This chain's CDR3 is CASSLRSDEQFF. The CDR3 DNA follows: TGTGCCAGCAGCTTGAGGTCCGATGAGCAGTTCTTC. The chain carries TRBV5-6 and TRBJ2-1; the D is unclear. CDR1 SGHDT and CDR2 YYEEEE come from the germline V gene. V gave up 1 base and J gave up 8 bases, with 7 bases separating them. The CDR3 totals 12 residues.

This clonotype was seen only a few times. This chain joins TRBV7-2 and TRBJ2-3; the match to TRBD2 covers 8 bases. CDR3 length equals 15 residues. The V gene end was trimmed by 6 bases and the J gene end by 1 base; junction bases not matched to a gene: 6. Germline CDR1 is SGHTA and CDR2 is FQGNSA. The CDR3 loop reads CASRISGSGTDTQYF. The CDR3 bases are TGTGCCAGCAGGATAAGCGGGAGTGGCACAGATACGCAGTATTTT. Filled out from reference TRBV7-2 and TRBJ2-3, the complete variable domain reads GAGVSQSPSNKVTEKGKDVELRCDPISGHTALYWYRQSLGQGLEFLIYFQGNSAPDKSGLPSDRFSAERTGGSVSTLTIQRTQQEDSAVYLCASRISGSGTDTQYFGPGTRLTVL.

The chain joins TRBV20-1 to TRBJ2-7, with 7 bases aligning to TRBD2. Per the germline V gene, CDR1 is DFQATT and CDR2 is SNEGSKA (reference sequence). The CDR3 is 13 residues long. J lost 2 bases, V lost 1 base, and 2 bases had no gene match. DNA for the CDR3: TGCAGTGCTAGAGCGGGACTACCCTACGAGCAGTACTTC. Its translation: CSARAGLPYEQYF.

This chain connects TRBV28 to TRBJ1-1; no firm D call. From germline, CDR1 is MDHEN and CDR2 SYDVKM. The CDR3 is made up of 15 amino acids. Trimming shortened V by 2 bases and J by 0 bases, and 10 bases separated the two germline ends. This CDR3 is CASSLPRSMNTEAFF. Written as DNA, the CDR3 is TGTGCCAGCAGTTTACCCAGGAGTATGAACACTGAAGCTTTCTTT.

This clonotype was seen more than once but under ten times. This chain uses TRBV27 with TRBJ1-5, with D perhaps matching TRBD1 (6 bases). Germline V gene lookup returns CDR1 MNHEY and CDR2 SMNVEV (reference sequence). Trimming left V 6 bases short and J 3 bases short, with 15 bases between. CDR3 length: 15 amino acids. The DNA of the CDR3 is TGTGCCAGCAGACAAGGACAGATTTCCAATCAGCCCCAGCATTTT. Residues: CASRQGQISNQPQHF.

This chain connects TRBV5-1 to TRBJ1-2; TRBD1 matches at 8 bases. V shed 0 bases, J shed 4 bases, and the junction held 2 bases outside the gene matches. The CDR3 contains 14 residues. Germline V CDR1 and CDR2: SGHRS, YFSETQ. The CDR3 DNA sequence: TGCGCCAGCAGCTTGGGGGACAGGAGCTATGGCTACACCTTC. The encoded protein is CASSLGDRSYGYTF. The full variable domain, in which reference TRBV5-1 and TRBJ1-2 provide the parts outside the CDR3, is KAGVTQTPRYLIKTRGQQVTLSCSPISGHRSVSWYQQTPGQGLQFLFEYFSETQRNKGNFPGRFSGRQFSNSRSEMNVSTLELGDSALYLCASSLGDRSYGYTFGSGTRLTVV.

This clonotype occurred a few times. The chain combines TRBV29-1 with TRBJ2-2; TRBD1 aligns across 7 bases. The germline CDR1 and CDR2 sequences are SQVTM and ANQGSEA. The CDR3 has 14 amino acids. V was clipped by 6 bases and J by 2 bases; unmatched bases: 6. The CDR3 sequence: CSVKQGSNTGELFF. For the CDR3, the DNA is TGCAGCGTCAAACAGGGGTCTAACACCGGGGAGCTGTTTTTT.

The chain is built from TRBV20-1 and TRBJ1-4, with 7 bases fitting TRBD1. V lost 1 base to trimming and J lost 2 bases; unmatched junction nucleotides: 1. The CDR3 sequence is 14 residues long. Germline V CDR1 and CDR2: DFQATT, SNEGSKA (reference sequence). The CDR3 sequence is CSARGGGTNEKLFF. The DNA for the CDR3 is TGCAGTGCTAGAGGAGGGGGCACTAATGAAAAACTGTTTTTT.

This clonotype showed up just a few times. The genes are TRBV15 and TRBJ2-7; 7 positions agree with TRBD1. V trimming: 1 base; J trimming: 6 bases; junction bases outside the gene matches: 3. This CDR3 spans 13 amino acids. Germline V gene sequence: CDR1 LNHNV, CDR2 YYDKDF (reference sequence). CDR3 bases: TGTGCCACCAGCAGAGGGGACAGAAGCGAGCAGTACTTC. This encodes CATSRGDRSEQYF.

The chain has TRBV3-1 and TRBJ1-6; D might be TRBD1 (5 bases). This CDR3 spans 14 amino acids. Germline CDR1 LGHDT, CDR2 YNNKEL (reference sequence). Trimming cost V 7 bases and J 6 bases, with 13 bases left between them. CDR3 sequence: CASTRRGGNSPLHF. The CDR3 DNA sequence: TGTGCCAGCACGCGTAGGGGAGGTAATTCACCCCTCCACTTT.